This T cell receptor beta chain derives from a study of tumor-infiltrating lymphocytes in oesophageal squamous cell carcinoma. This clonotype was seen only a few times. TCRdb used MiXCR to reprocess the PCR reads, holding one entry per CDR3 protein. Found here are 9,500 to 15,000 distinct CDR3 sequences, roughly 55% of them singletons; the top ten hold 34%. Trimming shortened V by 0 bases and J by 13 bases, and 13 bases separated the two germline ends. Germline CDR1 reads SGHVS; CDR2 reads FQNEAQ. The CDR3 is made up of 13 amino acids. Sample: esophageal tumor tissue. This clonotype originated in a female donor with esophageal squamous cell carcinoma. This sequence joins TRBV7-8 and TRBJ2-1; D possibly corresponds to TRBD2 (5 bases). For the CDR3, the DNA is TGTGCCAGCAGCTTAGCCGACGGGGTTGGCCAGTTCTTC. Protein product: CASSLADGVGQFF.